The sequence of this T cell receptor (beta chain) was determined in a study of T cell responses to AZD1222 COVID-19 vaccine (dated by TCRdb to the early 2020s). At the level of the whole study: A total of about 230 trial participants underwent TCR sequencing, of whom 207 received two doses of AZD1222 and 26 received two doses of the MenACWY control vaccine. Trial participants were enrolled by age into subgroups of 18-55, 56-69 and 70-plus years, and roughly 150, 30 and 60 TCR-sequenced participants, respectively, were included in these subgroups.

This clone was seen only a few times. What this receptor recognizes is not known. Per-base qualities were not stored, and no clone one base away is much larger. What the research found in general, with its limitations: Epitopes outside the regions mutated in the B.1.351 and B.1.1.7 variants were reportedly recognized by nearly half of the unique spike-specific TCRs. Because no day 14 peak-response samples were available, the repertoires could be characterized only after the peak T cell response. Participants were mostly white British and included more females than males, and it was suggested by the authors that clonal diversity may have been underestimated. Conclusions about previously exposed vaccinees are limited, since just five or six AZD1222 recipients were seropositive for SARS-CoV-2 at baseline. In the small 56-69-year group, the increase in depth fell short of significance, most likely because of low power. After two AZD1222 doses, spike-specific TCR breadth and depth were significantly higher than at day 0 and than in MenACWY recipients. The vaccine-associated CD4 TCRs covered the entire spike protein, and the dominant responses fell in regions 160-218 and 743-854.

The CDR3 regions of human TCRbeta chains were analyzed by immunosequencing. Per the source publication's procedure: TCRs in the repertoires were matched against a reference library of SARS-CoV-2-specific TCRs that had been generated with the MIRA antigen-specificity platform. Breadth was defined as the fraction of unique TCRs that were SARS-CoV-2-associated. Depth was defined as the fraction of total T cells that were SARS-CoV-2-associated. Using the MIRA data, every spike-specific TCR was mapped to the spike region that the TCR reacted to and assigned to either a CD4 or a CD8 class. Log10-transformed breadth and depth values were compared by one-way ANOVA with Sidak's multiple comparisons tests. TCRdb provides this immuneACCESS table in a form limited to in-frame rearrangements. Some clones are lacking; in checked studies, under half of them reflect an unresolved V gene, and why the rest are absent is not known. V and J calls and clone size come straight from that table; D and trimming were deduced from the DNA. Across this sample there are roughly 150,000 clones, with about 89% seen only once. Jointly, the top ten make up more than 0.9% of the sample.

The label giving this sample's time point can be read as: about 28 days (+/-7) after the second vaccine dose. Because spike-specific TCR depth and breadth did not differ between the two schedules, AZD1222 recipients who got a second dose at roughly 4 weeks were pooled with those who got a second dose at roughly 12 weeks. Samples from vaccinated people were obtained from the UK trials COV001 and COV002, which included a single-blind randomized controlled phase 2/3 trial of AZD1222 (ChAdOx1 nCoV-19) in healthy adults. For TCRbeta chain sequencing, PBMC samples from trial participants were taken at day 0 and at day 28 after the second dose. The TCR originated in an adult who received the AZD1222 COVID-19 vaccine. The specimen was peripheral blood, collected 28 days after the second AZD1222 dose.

Read as DNA, the sequence is TGTGCCAGCAGTTACGTAAGAACAGGGGGCGGCTATGGCTACACCTTC. This translates into CASSYVRTGGGYGYTF. Recombination linked TRBV6-5 to TRBJ1-2; TRBD1 fits 9 bases in the junction. CDR1 and CDR2 (MNHEY, SVGAGI) derive from the germline V gene. The CDR3 contains 16 residues, cysteine and phenylalanine counted. Only the CDR3 DNA stays, 48 bases, in frame from base 1. V has 2 bases trimmed and J has 4 bases trimmed; junction bases matching no gene number 8.